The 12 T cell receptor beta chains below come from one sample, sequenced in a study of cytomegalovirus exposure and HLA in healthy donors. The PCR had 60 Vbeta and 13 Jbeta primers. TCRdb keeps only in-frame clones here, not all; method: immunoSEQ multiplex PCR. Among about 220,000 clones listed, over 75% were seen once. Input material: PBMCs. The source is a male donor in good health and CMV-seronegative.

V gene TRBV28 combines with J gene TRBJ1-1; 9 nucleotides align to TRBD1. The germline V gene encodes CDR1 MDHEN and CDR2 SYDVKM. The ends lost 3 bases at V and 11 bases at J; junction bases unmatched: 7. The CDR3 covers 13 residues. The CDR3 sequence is CASSFSGQGSAFF. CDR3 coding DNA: TGTGCCAGCAGTTTTTCCGGACAGGGGAGCGCTTTCTTT.

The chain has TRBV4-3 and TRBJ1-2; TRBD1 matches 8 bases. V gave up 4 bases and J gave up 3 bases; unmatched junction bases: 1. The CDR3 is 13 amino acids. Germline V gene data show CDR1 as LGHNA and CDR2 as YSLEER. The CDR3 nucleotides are TGCGCCAGCAGCCGGGACAGGCACTATGGCTACACCTTC. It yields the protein CASSRDRHYGYTF.

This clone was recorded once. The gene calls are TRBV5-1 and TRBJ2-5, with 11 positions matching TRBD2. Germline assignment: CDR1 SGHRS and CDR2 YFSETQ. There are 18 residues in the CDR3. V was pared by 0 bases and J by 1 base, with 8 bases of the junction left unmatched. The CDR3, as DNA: TGCGCCAGCAGCTTGGTTCTAGCGGGGGGACCGATCCAAGAGACCCAGTACTTC. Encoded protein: CASSLVLAGGPIQETQYF.

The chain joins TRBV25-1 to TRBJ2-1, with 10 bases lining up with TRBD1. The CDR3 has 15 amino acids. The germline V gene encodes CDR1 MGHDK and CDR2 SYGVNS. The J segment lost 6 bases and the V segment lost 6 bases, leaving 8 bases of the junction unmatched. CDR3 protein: CASRSLGQGGNEQFF. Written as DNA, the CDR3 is TGTGCCAGCAGATCACTCGGACAGGGGGGCAATGAGCAGTTCTTC.

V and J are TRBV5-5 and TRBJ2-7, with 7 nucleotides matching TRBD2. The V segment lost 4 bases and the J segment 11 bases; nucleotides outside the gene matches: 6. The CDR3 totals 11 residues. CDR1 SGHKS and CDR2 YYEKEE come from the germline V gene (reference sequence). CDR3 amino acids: CASSPGGREYF. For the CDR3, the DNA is TGTGCCAGCAGCCCCGGAGGGAGGGAGTACTTC. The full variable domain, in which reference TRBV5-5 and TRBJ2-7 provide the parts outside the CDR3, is DAGVTQSPTHLIKTRGQQVTLRCSPISGHKSVSWYQQVLGQGPQFIFQYYEKEERGRGNFPDRFSARQFPNYSSELNVNALLLGDSALYLCASSPGGREYFGPGTRLTVT.

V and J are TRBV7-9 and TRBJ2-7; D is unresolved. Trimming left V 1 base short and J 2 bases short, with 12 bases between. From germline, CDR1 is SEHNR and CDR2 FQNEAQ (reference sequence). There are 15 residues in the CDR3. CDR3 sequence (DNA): TGTGCCAGCAGCTTAGGGTCCCCTGGGCCCTACGAGCAGTACTTC. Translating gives CASSLGSPGPYEQYF.

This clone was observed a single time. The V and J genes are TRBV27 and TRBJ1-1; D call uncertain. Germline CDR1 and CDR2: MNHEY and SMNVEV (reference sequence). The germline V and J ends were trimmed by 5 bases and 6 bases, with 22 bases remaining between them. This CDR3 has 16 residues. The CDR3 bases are TGTGCCAGCAGTGGGTTCCAGGCTTCAGCGGCTGCTGAAGCTTTCTTT. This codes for CASSGFQASAAAEAFF.

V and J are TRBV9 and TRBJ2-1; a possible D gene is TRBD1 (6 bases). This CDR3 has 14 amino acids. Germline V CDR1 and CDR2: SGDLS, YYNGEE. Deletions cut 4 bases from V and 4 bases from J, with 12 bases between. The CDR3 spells CASSTQGNYNEQFF. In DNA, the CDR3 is TGTGCCAGCAGCACCCAGGGGAATTACAATGAGCAGTTCTTC.

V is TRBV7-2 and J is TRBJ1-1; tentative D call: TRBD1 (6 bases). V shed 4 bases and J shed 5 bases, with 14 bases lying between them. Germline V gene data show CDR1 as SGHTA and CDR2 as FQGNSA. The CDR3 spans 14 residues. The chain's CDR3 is CASSYPTGITEAFF. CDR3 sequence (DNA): TGTGCCAGCAGCTACCCGACAGGTATAACTGAAGCTTTCTTT.

The CDR3 DNA reads TGTGCCAGCAGCTTCCCGGGACAGTCCTTCTCTGGGGCCAACGTCCTGACTTTC. This encodes CASSFPGQSFSGANVLTF. This chain uses TRBV7-6 with TRBJ2-6, with 7 bases fitting TRBD1. The V segment lost 3 bases and the J segment 0 bases; nucleotides outside the gene matches: 8. The CDR3 is 18 amino acids. Germline CDR1 reads SGHVS; CDR2 reads FNYEAQ.

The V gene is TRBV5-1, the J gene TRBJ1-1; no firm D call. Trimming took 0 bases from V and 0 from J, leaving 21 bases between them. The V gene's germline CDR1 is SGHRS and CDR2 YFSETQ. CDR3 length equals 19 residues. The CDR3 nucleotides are TGCGCCAGCAGCTTGGGCGTACAGACCTACACCCCCTTGAACACTGAAGCTTTCTTT. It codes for CASSLGVQTYTPLNTEAFF.

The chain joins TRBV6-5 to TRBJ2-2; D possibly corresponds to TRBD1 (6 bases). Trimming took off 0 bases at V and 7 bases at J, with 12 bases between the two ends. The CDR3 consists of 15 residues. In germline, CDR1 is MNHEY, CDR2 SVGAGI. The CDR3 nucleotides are TGTGCCAGCAGTTACTCTACAGGGTCTATCGGGGAGCTGTTTTTT. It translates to CASSYSTGSIGELFF.